A selection of T cell receptor beta chains follows, all from one sample in a study of neurological immune-mediated disorders. TCRdb reanalysed the 5' RACE reads using MiXCR and keeps one entry per CDR3 protein. The sample gives tens of thousands of distinct CDR3 sequences, under 13% of which show up once; about 2% is in the top ten. Sequencing input: PBMCs. The receptors stem from a man between 35 and 55 years old in good health. Both conserved end residues are part of each CDR3. The D gene is left open where the match is weak. Expanded clones get a size class; other rows say once, few or many, or leave the size out.

.	TRBV14	many	TRBJ2-5	TGTGCCAGCAGCCGACGTCCCGGGATCCAAGAGACCCAGTACTTC	CASSRRPGIQETQYF
TRBD1	TRBV28	many	TRBJ1-5	TGTGCCAGCAGTTTAGTGGCAGGGGGCTATCAGCCCCAGCATTTT	CASSLVAGGYQPQHF
TRBD2	TRBV28	.	TRBJ2-1	TGTGCCAGCAGTTTATCCAGCGGGGGAAGGAATGAGCAGTTCTTC	CASSLSSGGRNEQFF
.	TRBV20-1	many	TRBJ2-5	TGCAGTGCTAGAGCCAGGGGTCAAGAGACCCAGTACTTC	CSARARGQETQYF
.	TRBV6-5	many	TRBJ1-1	TGTGCCAGCAGACAACCCCATCTGAACACTGAAGCTTTCTTT	CASRQPHLNTEAFF
.	TRBV6-1	many	TRBJ2-1	TGTGCCAGCAGTCCCCCCTGGCAGGGAAATTGGAATGAGCAGTTCTTC	CASSPPWQGNWNEQFF
.	TRBV10-3	many	TRBJ2-5	TGTGCCATCAGTGAGTCCTTAGACTCCCAAGAGACCCAGTACTTC	CAISESLDSQETQYF
.	TRBV20-1	many	TRBJ1-1	TGCAGTGCTAGAGAGACAGGATACACTGAAGCTTTCTTT	CSARETGYTEAFF
.	TRBV29-1	many	TRBJ2-3	TGCAGCGTTGAAATGGGCATCGGGCGGAGCCCAGATACGCAGTATTTT	CSVEMGIGRSPDTQYF
.	TRBV27	many	TRBJ2-1	TGTGCCAGCAGGGAGCTGGGCCCCGGAAACAATGAGCAGTTCTTC	CASRELGPGNNEQFF
TRBD1	TRBV20-1	many	TRBJ1-5	TGCAGTGCTAGAGATACGGGACAGGATGATCAGCCCCAGCATTTT	CSARDTGQDDQPQHF
TRBD1	TRBV6-5	many	TRBJ1-1	TGTGCCAGCAGTGGACAGGGGGGGGCTTTCTTT	CASSGQGGAFF
TRBD1	TRBV9	many	TRBJ2-3	TGTGCCAGCAGCGTTCGACAGGGATCAGGAGATACGCAGTATTTT	CASSVRQGSGDTQYF
.	TRBV10-1	few	TRBJ2-7	TGCGCCAGCAGTGAGTCGAGTGAGACTGACGAGCAGTACTTC	CASSESSETDEQYF
.	TRBV27	many	TRBJ2-1	TGTGCCAGCAGTTCGACCCAGGGGACTCCACAGTTCTTC	CASSSTQGTPQFF
.	TRBV21-1	many	TRBJ1-1	TGTGCCAGCAGCAAAGGGGCGGGGACAGGGTTCACTGAAGCTTTCTTT	CASSKGAGTGFTEAFF